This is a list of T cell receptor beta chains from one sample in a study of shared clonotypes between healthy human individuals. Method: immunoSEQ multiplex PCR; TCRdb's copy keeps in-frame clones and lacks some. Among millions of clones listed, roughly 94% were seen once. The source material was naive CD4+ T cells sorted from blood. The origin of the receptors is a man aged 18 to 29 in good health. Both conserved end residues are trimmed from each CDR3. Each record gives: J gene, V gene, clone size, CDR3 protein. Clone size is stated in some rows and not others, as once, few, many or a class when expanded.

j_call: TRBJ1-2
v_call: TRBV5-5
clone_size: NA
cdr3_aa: ASSATGTGLNYGYT

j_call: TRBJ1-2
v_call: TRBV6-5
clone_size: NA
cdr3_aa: ASSYRDRGRGYT

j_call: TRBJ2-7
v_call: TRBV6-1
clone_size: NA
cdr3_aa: ASRQQFISYEQY

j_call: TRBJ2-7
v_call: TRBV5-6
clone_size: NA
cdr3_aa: ASSPPSGMDYEQY

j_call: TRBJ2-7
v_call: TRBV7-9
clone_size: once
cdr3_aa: ASSPGTSVSSYEQY

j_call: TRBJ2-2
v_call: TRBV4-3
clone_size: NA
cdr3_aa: ASSQDYTGELF

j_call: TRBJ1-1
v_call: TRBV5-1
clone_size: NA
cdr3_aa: ASSPDRVYTEAF

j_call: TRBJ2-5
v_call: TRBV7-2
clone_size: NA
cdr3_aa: ASSLEHQETQY

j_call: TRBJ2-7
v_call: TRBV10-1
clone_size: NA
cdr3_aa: ASRPGSHEQY

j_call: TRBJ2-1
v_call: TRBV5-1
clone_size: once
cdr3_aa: ASSFEGSGNNEQF

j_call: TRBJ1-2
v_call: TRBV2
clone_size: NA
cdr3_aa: ASSEAAGQGHGYT

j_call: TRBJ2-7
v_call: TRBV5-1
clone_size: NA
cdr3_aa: ASSLGTSPYEQY

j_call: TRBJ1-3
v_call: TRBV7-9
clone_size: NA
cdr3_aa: ASSWRQGASGNTIY

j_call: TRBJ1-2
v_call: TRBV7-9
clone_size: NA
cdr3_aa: ASSRLLDRGNTNYGYT

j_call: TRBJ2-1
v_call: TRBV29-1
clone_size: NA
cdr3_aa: SARNNEQF

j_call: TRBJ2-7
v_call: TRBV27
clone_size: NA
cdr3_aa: ASKSGGPAYEQY

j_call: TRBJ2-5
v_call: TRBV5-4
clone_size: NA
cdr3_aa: ASSFDRGQETQY

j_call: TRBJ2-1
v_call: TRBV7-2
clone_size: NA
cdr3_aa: ASSLDGGGAREQF

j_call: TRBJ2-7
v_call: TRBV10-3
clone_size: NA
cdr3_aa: AISVAGWVEQY

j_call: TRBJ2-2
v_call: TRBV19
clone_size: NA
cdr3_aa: ASRHSGANTGELF

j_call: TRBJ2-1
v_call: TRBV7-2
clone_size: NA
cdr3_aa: ASSDWETLGVDEQF

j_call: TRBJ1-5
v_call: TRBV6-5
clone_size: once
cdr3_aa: ASSIDMYSNQPQH

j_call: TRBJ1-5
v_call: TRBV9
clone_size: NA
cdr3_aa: ASSVGQSGQPQH

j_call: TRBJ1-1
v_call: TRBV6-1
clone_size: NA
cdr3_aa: ASSEMGTPNTEAF

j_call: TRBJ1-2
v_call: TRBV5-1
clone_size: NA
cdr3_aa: ASSYGQGNGYT

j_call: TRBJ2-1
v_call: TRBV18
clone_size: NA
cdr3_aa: ASSPQPSFYEQF

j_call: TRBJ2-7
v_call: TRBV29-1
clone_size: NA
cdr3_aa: SGPTGSSSYEQY

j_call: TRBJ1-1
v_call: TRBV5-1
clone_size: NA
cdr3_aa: ASSLRDPNTEAF

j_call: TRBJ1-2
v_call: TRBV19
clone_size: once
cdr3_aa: ASTGLNYGYT

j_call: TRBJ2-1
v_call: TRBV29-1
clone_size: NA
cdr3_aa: SAPPGQGLVSSYNEQF

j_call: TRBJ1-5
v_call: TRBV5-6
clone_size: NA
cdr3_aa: ASSSLNQPQH

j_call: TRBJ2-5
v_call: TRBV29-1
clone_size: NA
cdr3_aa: SVGKEETQY

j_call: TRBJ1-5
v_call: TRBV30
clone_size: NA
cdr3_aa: AWSVGYSNQPQH

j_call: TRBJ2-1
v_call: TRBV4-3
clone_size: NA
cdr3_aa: ASSQGSGLPYNEQF

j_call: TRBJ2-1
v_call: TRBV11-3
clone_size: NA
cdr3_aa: ASSLNVVSYNEQF

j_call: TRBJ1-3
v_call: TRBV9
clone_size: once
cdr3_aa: ASSVDLGNTIY

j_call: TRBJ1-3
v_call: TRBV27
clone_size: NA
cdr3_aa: ASSPGTGKLSSGNTIY

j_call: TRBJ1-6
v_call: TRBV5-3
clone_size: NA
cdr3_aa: ARSLVDQYNSPLH

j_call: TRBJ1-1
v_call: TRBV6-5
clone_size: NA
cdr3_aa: ASNYRDRNTEAF

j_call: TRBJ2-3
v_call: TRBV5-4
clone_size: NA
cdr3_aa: ASSLGGSPSTDTQY

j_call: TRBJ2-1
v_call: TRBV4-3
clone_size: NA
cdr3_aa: ASSQRGTSGFGEQF

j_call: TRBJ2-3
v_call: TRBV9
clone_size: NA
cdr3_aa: ASSSTYTGGGTDTQY

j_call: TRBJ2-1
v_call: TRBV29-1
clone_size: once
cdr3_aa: SVTSSYNEQF

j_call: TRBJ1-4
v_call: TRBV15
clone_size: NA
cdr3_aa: ATSRVSTNEKLF

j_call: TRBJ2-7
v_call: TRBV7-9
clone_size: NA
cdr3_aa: ASSLAATGEQY

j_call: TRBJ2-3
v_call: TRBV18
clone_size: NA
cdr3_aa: ASSSRTSGMGTDTQY

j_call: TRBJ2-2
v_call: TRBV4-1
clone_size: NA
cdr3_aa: ASSQDRGSLAGELF

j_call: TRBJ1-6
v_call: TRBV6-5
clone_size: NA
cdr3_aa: ASSYSSGGNSPLH

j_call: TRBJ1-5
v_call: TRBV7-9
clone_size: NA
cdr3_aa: ASSLEDQPQH

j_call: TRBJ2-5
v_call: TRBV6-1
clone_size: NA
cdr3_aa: ASRGQLQETQY

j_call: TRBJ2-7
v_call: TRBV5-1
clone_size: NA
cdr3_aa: ASSSLGLAGDLEQY

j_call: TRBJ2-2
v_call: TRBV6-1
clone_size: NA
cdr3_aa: ASSQRQGGAGELF

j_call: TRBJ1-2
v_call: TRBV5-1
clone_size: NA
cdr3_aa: ASSLDRDRANYGYT

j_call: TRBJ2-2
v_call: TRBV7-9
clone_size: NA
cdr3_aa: ASSLAPGTGDTGELF

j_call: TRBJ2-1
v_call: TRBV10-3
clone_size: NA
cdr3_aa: AIREGAAYNEQF

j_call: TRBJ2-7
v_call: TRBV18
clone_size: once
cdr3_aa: ASSQTMGYEQY

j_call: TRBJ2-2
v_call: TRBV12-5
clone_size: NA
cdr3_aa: ASAWGGKDTGELF

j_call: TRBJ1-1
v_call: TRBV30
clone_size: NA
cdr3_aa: AWKLQGTEAF

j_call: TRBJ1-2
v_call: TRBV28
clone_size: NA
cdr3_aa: ASSRTGAYGYT

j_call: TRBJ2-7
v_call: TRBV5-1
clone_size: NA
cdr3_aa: ASSSQAGGLYEQY